The 27 T cell receptor beta chains below all came from one sample that was sequenced in a study of T-cell reconstitution after alpha-beta-depleted transplantation in children (dated by TCRdb to the mid-2010s). Reading the label with the study, this specimen's treatment or condition is: allogeneic hematopoietic cell transplantation with graft depleted of TCRalphabeta T cells and CD19 B cells. Library generation was performed with PCR. Instrument on record: Illumina HiSeq 2500. Molecular barcoding was employed in the preparation of TCR libraries, with unique molecular identifiers being used to normalize TCRbeta repertoire quantification. The public reads were reanalyzed by TCRdb: fastp trimming at Q25, MiXCR alignment, in-frame beta chains only. Rows are combined by CDR3 protein, so each entry shows the most common genes and DNA. Across this sample there are 490,000 or so distinct CDR3 sequences, with roughly a tenth seen only once. The ten most abundant clones make up 2% to 2.5% of the sample.

The sample in question was PBMCs, obtained before TCRalphabeta/CD19-depleted stem cell transplant. These receptors all come from a child aged 2 to 15 with inherited bone marrow failure, due to receive a stem cell transplant.

This clonotype was picked up many times. The rearrangement joins TRBV27 to TRBJ2-7, with D possibly matching TRBD1 (6 bases). Germline V gene lookup returns CDR1 MNHEY and CDR2 SMNVEV (reference sequence). The CDR3 is 14 residues long. Trimming shortened V by 4 bases and J by 0 bases, and 10 bases separated the two germline ends. As DNA, the CDR3 is TGTGCCAGCAGTTATGTGGGGGCCTCCTACGAGCAGTACTTC. Encoded protein: CASSYVGASYEQYF.

The CDR3 DNA reads as TGTGCCAGCAGCTACCGGGACAGGTTAATCGCGTCGAACTATGGCTACACCTTC. This codes for CASSYRDRLIASNYGYTF. The rearrangement uses TRBV11-1 and TRBJ1-2; 8 bases are shared with TRBD1. CDR1 SGHAT and CDR2 FQDESV come from the germline V gene (reference sequence). The CDR3 covers 18 residues. Losses at the gene ends were 4 bases for V and 2 bases for J; bases not matched to a gene: 15.

This clonotype was recorded at least ten times. The V and J genes are TRBV9 and TRBJ2-7; the match to TRBD2 covers 10 bases. CDR3 length equals 17 residues. Germline-derived CDR1 and CDR2 are SGDLS and YYNGEE. Losses at the gene ends were 0 bases for V and 5 bases for J; bases not matched to a gene: 11. CDR3 in amino acids: CASSVEAGGPYPHEQYF. The CDR3 region has the DNA TGTGCCAGCAGCGTAGAAGCGGGAGGGCCGTATCCGCACGAGCAGTACTTC.

The rearrangement uses TRBV10-3 and TRBJ2-7; D call uncertain. The V and J ends lost 3 bases and 2 bases respectively, with 17 bases between them. The V gene's germline CDR1 is ENHRY and CDR2 SYGVKD. CDR3 length: 16 residues. CDR3 sequence (DNA): TGTGCCATCAGTGACTTGAAAGCTACTCATACCTACGAGCAGTACTTC. Translating it yields CAISDLKATHTYEQYF.

This clonotype was observed at least ten times. J is TRBJ2-1 and V is TRBV27, with D uncertain. This CDR3 has 14 residues. Germline assignment: CDR1 MNHEY and CDR2 SMNVEV (reference sequence). Trimming stripped 3 bases from V and 0 bases from J, with 6 bases between. CDR3 sequence: CASSFLSSYNEQFF. The CDR3 nucleotides read TGTGCCAGCAGTTTCTTGAGCTCCTACAATGAGCAGTTCTTC.

This clonotype occurred many times. The rearrangement joins TRBV29-1 to TRBJ1-2; D might be TRBD1 (5 bases). V was shortened by 8 bases and J by 8 bases, with 21 bases between the two germline ends. CDR1 is SQVTM, CDR2 ANQGSEA, per germline. The CDR3 runs to 13 residues. The CDR3 nucleotides read TGCAGCATACCTGAATGGGGGGGTAGCGGCTACACCTTC. Protein product: CSIPEWGGSGYTF. Combining the CDR3 with reference TRBV29-1 and TRBJ1-2 gives the whole variable domain SAVISQKPSRDICQRGTSLTIQCQVDSQVTMMFWYRQQPGQSLTLIATANQGSEATYESGFVIDKFPISRPNLTFSTLTVSNMSPEDSSIYLCSIPEWGGSGYTFGSGTRLTVV.

This clonotype was observed many times. The V call is TRBV28, the J call TRBJ2-1; D is unresolved. This CDR3 has 14 residues. Germline lookup yields CDR1 MDHEN and CDR2 SYDVKM. Trimming stripped 2 bases from V and 9 bases from J, with 14 bases between. The CDR3 DNA reads as TGTGCCAGCAGTTTAGGCCCCCAGACGGGTGAGCAGTTCTTC. Its translation: CASSLGPQTGEQFF.

The V call is TRBV27, the J call TRBJ2-6; D is possibly TRBD1 (6 bases). Germline CDR1 reads MNHEY; CDR2 reads SMNVEV (reference sequence). Between the trimmed V and J ends, which lost 7 bases and 3 bases, there was a span of 16 bases. CDR3 size: 16 residues. The CDR3 region has the DNA TGTGCCAGCACGGGACATAACTGGTATGGGGCCAACGTCCTGACTTTC. Translated: CASTGHNWYGANVLTF.

In DNA form, the CDR3 reads TGTGCCATCAGTGAGTCGGCCGTGAACACTGAAGCTTTCTTT. Residues: CAISESAVNTEAFF. This sequence joins TRBV10-3 and TRBJ1-1; no firm D call. CDR3 size: 14 residues. Germline V gene sequence: CDR1 ENHRY, CDR2 SYGVKD. Trimming pared 0 bases from V and 0 bases from J, leaving 5 bases between.

This clonotype was found many times. The chain joins TRBV2 to TRBJ2-3; 9 bases are a match to TRBD1. The CDR3 runs 15 residues. Looked up from germline, CDR1 is SNHLY and CDR2 is FYNNEI. Germline trimming cut 6 bases from V and 4 bases from J; bases unmatched to any gene: 8. CDR3 coding DNA: TGTGCCAGCAGGATGGGACAGGGCATGGCAGATACGCAGTATTTT. Translated: CASRMGQGMADTQYF. The whole variable domain, filled in from reference TRBV2 and TRBJ2-3, reads EPEVTQTPSHQVTQMGQEVILRCVPISNHLYFYWYRQILGQKVEFLVSFYNNEISEKSEIFDDQFSVERPDGSNFTLKIRSTKLEDSAMYFCASRMGQGMADTQYFGPGTRLTVL.

This clonotype was seen ten or more times. The chain joins TRBV6-5 to TRBJ2-1; 7 nucleotides match TRBD1. The CDR3 is made up of 15 amino acids. The V and J ends lost 0 bases and 8 bases, in that order; junction bases with no gene match: 7. The germline gives CDR1 MNHEY, CDR2 SVGAGI. The CDR3 sequence: CASSYSVTGEYEQFF. Written as DNA, the CDR3 is TGTGCCAGCAGTTACTCAGTAACAGGGGAGTATGAGCAGTTCTTC.

The V call is TRBV9, the J call TRBJ2-7; 7 positions agree with TRBD1. Germline assignment: CDR1 SGDLS and CDR2 YYNGEE. The CDR3 consists of 14 residues. V shed 3 bases and J 2 bases; nucleotides not matched to a gene: 5. The CDR3, as DNA: TGTGCCAGCAGCGCCGGGACAGAGGCCTACGAGCAGTACTTC. This gives the protein CASSAGTEAYEQYF.

V is TRBV11-2 and J is TRBJ1-5; TRBD1 is a possible D gene (6 bases). Germline CDR1 SGHAT, CDR2 FQNNGV. The V and J ends lost 1 base and 5 bases respectively, with 12 bases between them. The CDR3 sequence is 15 residues long. The CDR3 nucleotides are TGTGCCAGCAGCTTAGTATCAGGGGAGGATCAGCCCCAGCATTTT. Its protein product is CASSLVSGEDQPQHF.

CDR3 residues: CASSASGGLAEAFF. As DNA, the CDR3 is TGTGCCAGCTCAGCATCAGGGGGCCTCGCCGAAGCTTTCTTT. The chain employs TRBV18 and TRBJ1-1, with 8 bases fitting TRBD1. Trimming at V came to 5 bases and at J to 8 bases, leaving 10 bases not matched to a gene. Germline CDR1 and CDR2: KGHSH and LQKENI. The CDR3 length is 14 residues.

This clonotype turned up a few times. J is TRBJ2-1 and V is TRBV20-1; a possible D gene is TRBD2 (5 bases). This CDR3 spans 12 amino acids. The germline V gene encodes CDR1 DFQATT and CDR2 SNEGSKA (reference sequence). Trimming took 7 bases from V and 4 from J, leaving 11 bases between them. In nucleotides, the CDR3 is TGCAGTGTACAGCGGTTATACAATGAGCAGTTCTTC. It yields the protein CSVQRLYNEQFF.

The sample holds a few counts of this clonotype. The chain carries TRBV30 and TRBJ2-5; D possibly corresponds to TRBD1 (6 bases). The V end was cut by 5 bases, the J end by 3 bases, with 16 bases between. The CDR3 totals 14 residues. CDR1 and CDR2 (germline): GTSNPN, SVGIG (reference sequence). CDR3 nucleotide sequence: TGTGCCTGGGCTTGGGGACATAGAGAAGAGACCCAGTACTTC. It codes for CAWAWGHREETQYF.

This clonotype was counted at least ten times. The rearrangement joins TRBV7-9 to TRBJ2-1; 13 nucleotides agree with TRBD2. The CDR3 is 15 amino acids. Germline CDR1 SEHNR, CDR2 FQNEAQ (reference sequence). Unmatched junction bases numbered 5, after V lost 5 bases and J lost 7 bases. The CDR3 DNA reads as TGTGCCAGCAGCCTCCCGACTAGCGGGAGGAATGAGCAGTTCTTC. Protein sequence: CASSLPTSGRNEQFF.

Concerning this clonotype: A read error is possible here, since a much larger clone lies one base away. The chain recombines TRBV3-1 with TRBJ2-5, with 7 nucleotides matching TRBD1. The CDR3 spans 18 residues. Germline V gene lookup returns CDR1 LGHDT and CDR2 YNNKEL (reference sequence). This CDR3 is CATSQGSGSGTAQETQYF. DNA of the CDR3: TGTGCCACCAGCCAAGGATCGGGATCTGGGACAGCCCAAGAGACCCAGTACTTC.

This clonotype was seen many times. The chain is built from TRBV28 and TRBJ2-7; 7 bases map to TRBD2. Trimming removed 3 bases from V and 5 bases from J; junction bases left unmatched: 16. The CDR3 is made up of 17 amino acids. Germline CDR1 and CDR2: MDHEN and SYDVKM. The CDR3 protein is CASSLPWWEGHMDEQYF. The CDR3 coding sequence is TGTGCCAGCAGTTTGCCCTGGTGGGAGGGCCATATGGACGAGCAGTACTTC.

The J gene is TRBJ2-1, the V gene TRBV30, with D tentatively TRBD2 (7 bases). The CDR3 sequence is 16 residues long. Germline V CDR1 and CDR2: GTSNPN, SVGIG (reference sequence). V was cut by 5 bases and J by 9 bases, with 26 bases left in between. The CDR3 DNA reads TGTGCCTGGGGCCCTTGGGGGCTAGCGGCAGAAACTGAGCAGTTCTTC. Its protein product is CAWGPWGLAAETEQFF. The full variable domain, completed using reference TRBV30 and TRBJ2-1, is SQTIHQWPATLVQPVGSPLSLECTVEGTSNPNLYWYRQAAGRGLQLLFYSVGIGQISSEVPQNLSASRPQDRQFILSSKKLLLSDSGFYLCAWGPWGLAAETEQFFGPGTRLTVL.

This clonotype has ten or more counts. The chain employs TRBV12-3 or TRBV12-4 and TRBJ1-1; D is uncertain. V lost 6 bases to trimming and J lost 0 bases, with 14 bases between them. The CDR3 runs to 15 residues. For the CDR3, the DNA is TGTGCCAGCAGCCGCCTTGGGTCGATGAACACTGAAGCTTTCTTT. Translation gives CASSRLGSMNTEAFF.

The CDR3 region has the DNA TGTGCCAGCAGCTTAGTAGCGGGCACCACGGTCTACGAGCAGTACTTC. Amino acids: CASSLVAGTTVYEQYF. V usage is TRBV7-9 and J usage is TRBJ2-7, with 7 nucleotides matching TRBD2. The ends lost 1 base at V and 3 bases at J; junction bases unmatched: 9. Germline CDR1 reads SEHNR; CDR2 reads FQNEAQ (reference sequence). CDR3 size: 16 residues.

This chain connects TRBV4-2 to TRBJ2-7; D gene ambiguous. V lost 9 bases, J lost 3 bases, and 12 bases lay in between. Germline CDR1 LGHNA, CDR2 YNFKEQ. The CDR3 is made up of 12 amino acids. CDR3 bases: TGTGCCAGGGGCCCCCGGCACTACGAGCAGTACTTC. It specifies CARGPRHYEQYF.

The table lists this clonotype with many counts. This chain connects TRBV6-2 or TRBV6-3 to TRBJ2-2; 10 bases line up with TRBD2. V lost 0 bases to trimming and J lost 0 bases; unmatched junction nucleotides: 4. From germline, CDR1 is MNHEY and CDR2 SVGEGT. CDR3 length equals 18 residues. CDR3 DNA: TGTGCCAGCAGTTACTCCCTAGCGGGAGCTGCGAACACCGGGGAGCTGTTTTTT. Protein sequence: CASSYSLAGAANTGELFF.

This clonotype occurred many times. The gene calls are TRBV7-2 and TRBJ2-5; D not certain. The CDR3 consists of 13 residues. The germline gives CDR1 SGHTA, CDR2 FQGNSA. Trimming pared 5 bases from V and 7 bases from J, leaving 14 bases between. CDR3 coding DNA: TGTGCCAGCAGCAGAGCAGCAGCAGGGACCCAGTACTTC. It codes for CASSRAAAGTQYF. The full variable domain, completed using reference TRBV7-2 and TRBJ2-5, is GAGVSQSPSNKVTEKGKDVELRCDPISGHTALYWYRQSLGQGLEFLIYFQGNSAPDKSGLPSDRFSAERTGGSVSTLTIQRTQQEDSAVYLCASSRAAAGTQYFGPGTRLLVL.

This clonotype was recorded at least ten times. The chain links TRBV12-3 or TRBV12-4 to TRBJ2-4, with 12 bases lining up with TRBD2. This CDR3 is 15 amino acids long. After removal of 6 bases from V and 4 bases from J, the junction contained 4 bases not matched to a gene. The CDR3 loop reads CASSRLAGEKNIQYF. As DNA, the CDR3 is TGTGCCAGCAGCCGACTAGCGGGAGAAAAAAACATTCAGTACTTC.

There are many counts of this clonotype. The J gene is TRBJ2-1, the V gene TRBV29-1; no definite D call. This CDR3 has 13 amino acids. The ends were cut back, 6 bases at V and 10 bases at J, with 19 bases in the middle. Looked up from germline, CDR1 is SQVTM and CDR2 is ANQGSEA. CDR3 protein: CSVVFVLSPEQFF. The DNA for the CDR3 is TGCAGCGTCGTCTTTGTACTTTCGCCCGAGCAGTTCTTC.